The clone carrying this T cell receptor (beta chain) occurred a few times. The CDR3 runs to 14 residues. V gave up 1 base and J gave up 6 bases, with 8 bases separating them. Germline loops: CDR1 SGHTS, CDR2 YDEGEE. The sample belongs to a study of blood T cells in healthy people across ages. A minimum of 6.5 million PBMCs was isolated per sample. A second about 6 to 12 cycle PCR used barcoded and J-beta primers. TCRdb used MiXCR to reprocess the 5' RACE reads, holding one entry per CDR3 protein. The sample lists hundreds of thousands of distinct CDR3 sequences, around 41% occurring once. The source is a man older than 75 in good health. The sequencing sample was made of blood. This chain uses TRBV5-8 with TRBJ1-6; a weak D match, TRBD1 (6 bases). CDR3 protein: CASSLIGGNSPLHF. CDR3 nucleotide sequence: TGTGCCAGCAGCTTGATAGGGGGTAATTCACCCCTCCACTTT.